One and the same sample provided the 16 T cell receptor beta chains below, sequenced in a study of radiation and T cells in renal cell carcinoma. Produced via immunoSEQ multiplex PCR; TCRdb's table is partial and in-frame only. The data show roughly 14,000 clones, with around 65% seen just once and 27% held by the top ten. Treatment: 15 Gy SBRT to primary tumor, nephrectomy 4 weeks later. The sample here was tumor tissue, taken from a patient whose treatment included radiotherapy and nephrectomy. Receptor source: a woman aged 70-85 years with renal cell carcinoma.

V gene TRBV15 combines with J gene TRBJ2-3, with a tentative D call TRBD1 (7 bases). Per the germline V gene, CDR1 is LNHNV and CDR2 is YYDKDF (reference sequence). Trimming removed 5 bases from V and 3 bases from J, with 12 bases in between. The CDR3 consists of 14 residues. The CDR3 region is CATSVPGGTDTQYF. DNA for the CDR3: TGTGCCACCAGCGTTCCAGGGGGGACAGATACGCAGTATTTT.

The V call is TRBV11-3, the J call TRBJ2-5; 11 bases agree with TRBD2. Germline trimming cut 6 bases from V and 4 bases from J; bases unmatched to any gene: 7. Per the germline V gene, CDR1 is SGHNT and CDR2 is YENEEA. This CDR3 region has 15 residues. In DNA, the CDR3 is TGTGCCAGCAGTCAAACTAGCGGGAGATCAGAGACCCAGTACTTC. Amino acid sequence: CASSQTSGRSETQYF.

The V call is TRBV27, the J call TRBJ2-5; the match to TRBD1 covers 9 bases. Germline trimming cut 5 bases from V and 5 bases from J; bases unmatched to any gene: 9. This CDR3 comprises 15 residues. Germline CDR1 and CDR2: MNHEY and SMNVEV (reference sequence). Written as DNA, the CDR3 is TGTGCCAGCAGTCCAACAGGGGGCCCCTCGGAGACCCAGTACTTC. Translated: CASSPTGGPSETQYF.

The chain joins TRBV6-5 to TRBJ2-2; 8 bases fit TRBD1. Looked up from germline, CDR1 is MNHEY and CDR2 is SVGAGI. V lost 6 bases, J lost 4 bases, and 7 bases stayed unmatched. This CDR3 comprises 15 residues. The CDR3 DNA follows: TGTGCCAGCAGCATACAGGGGGGTGCCACCGGGGAGCTGTTTTTT. It encodes CASSIQGGATGELFF.

This clone was recorded a few times. The CDR3 protein is CAITGSNSYGYTF. As DNA, the CDR3 is TGTGCCATCACTGGCAGTAACTCCTATGGCTACACCTTC. The genes are TRBV10-3 and TRBJ1-2; D not certain. This CDR3 has 13 amino acids. The V and J ends lost 7 bases and 4 bases respectively, with 13 bases between them. Germline V gives CDR1 ENHRY, CDR2 SYGVKD.

This chain joins TRBV29-1 and TRBJ2-5, with D possibly TRBD2 on 5 matching bases. The length of the CDR3 is 15 residues. Per the germline V gene, CDR1 is SQVTM and CDR2 is ANQGSEA. Trimming took 0 bases from V and 5 from J, leaving 16 bases between them. The CDR3 sequence: CSVEDLGVGEETQYF. DNA for the CDR3: TGCAGCGTTGAAGATCTCGGAGTTGGGGAGGAGACCCAGTACTTC. The variable domain in full, with the rest retrieved from reference TRBV29-1 and TRBJ2-5, is SAVISQKPSRDICQRGTSLTIQCQVDSQVTMMFWYRQQPGQSLTLIATANQGSEATYESGFVIDKFPISRPNLTFSTLTVSNMSPEDSSIYLCSVEDLGVGEETQYFGPGTRLLVL.

Many counts were recorded for this clone. The chain employs TRBV18 and TRBJ2-1; 12 nucleotides align to TRBD2. Germline CDR1 KGHSH, CDR2 LQKENI. The CDR3 has 16 amino acids. V was clipped by 3 bases and J by 7 bases; unmatched bases: 7. The CDR3 nucleotides are TGTGCCAGCTCACCCCCATCTAGCGGGGGGGGAAATGAGCAGTTCTTC. The encoded protein is CASSPPSSGGGNEQFF.

The gene calls are TRBV18 and TRBJ1-2, with D hard to call. The germline V gene encodes CDR1 KGHSH and CDR2 LQKENI. The V and J ends lost 0 bases and 0 bases respectively, with 5 bases between them. CDR3 length equals 14 residues. CDR3 bases: TGTGCCAGCTCACCACCGGCAGCTAACTATGGCTACACCTTC. Protein: CASSPPAANYGYTF.

The chain recombines TRBV6-6 with TRBJ1-1; TRBD1 might be the D (6 bases). There are 15 residues in the CDR3. From germline, CDR1 is MNHNY and CDR2 SVGAGI (reference sequence). Trimming removed 2 bases at V and 2 bases at J, with 12 bases between. CDR3 in DNA: TGTGCCAGCAGTTACCCATCACAGGGTAACACTGAAGCTTTCTTT. It is translated as CASSYPSQGNTEAFF.

By share, this clone counts as medium-sized. V is TRBV11-2 and J is TRBJ2-7, with 8 bases matching TRBD2. With V trimmed by 4 bases and J by 4 bases, 6 bases remained unmatched. The CDR3 sequence is 14 residues long. Germline lookup yields CDR1 SGHAT and CDR2 FQNNGV. The CDR3 nucleotides read TGTGCCAGCAGCTGGGGGACTAGGGCGTACGAGCAGTACTTC. Amino acid sequence: CASSWGTRAYEQYF.

The V and J genes are TRBV5-6 and TRBJ1-3; D is unresolved. V lost 4 bases to trimming and J lost 4 bases, with 12 bases between them. CDR1 is SGHDT and CDR2 is YYEEEE in the germline V gene. This CDR3 contains 14 residues. CDR3 protein: CASSPWTEGNTIYF. The DNA for the CDR3 is TGTGCCAGCAGCCCCTGGACTGAGGGAAACACCATATATTTT. Filled out from reference TRBV5-6 and TRBJ1-3, the complete variable domain reads DAGVTQSPTHLIKTRGQQVTLRCSPKSGHDTVSWYQQALGQGPQFIFQYYEEEERQRGNFPDRFSGHQFPNYSSELNVNALLLGDSALYLCASSPWTEGNTIYFGEGSWLTVV.

The V call is TRBV6-5, the J call TRBJ2-7; maybe TRBD1 (7 bases). This CDR3 comprises 12 residues. CDR1 is MNHEY and CDR2 is SVGAGI in the germline V gene. Between the trimmed V and J ends, which lost 6 bases and 6 bases, there was a span of 12 bases. CDR3 region: CASSRQGGEQYF. The CDR3 nucleotides are TGTGCCAGCAGCCGACAGGGAGGCGAGCAGTACTTC.

The sample holds a few counts of this clone. The chain links TRBV7-2 to TRBJ2-3; perhaps TRBD2 as D (7 bases). This CDR3 comprises 18 residues. Germline assignment: CDR1 SGHTA and CDR2 FQGNSA. With 1 base removed from V and 2 bases from J, the gap between germline ends came to 19 bases. The CDR3 DNA sequence: TGTGCCAGCAGCTTAGATGGGGAGGGGGACTCACCCACAGATACGCAGTATTTT. It codes for CASSLDGEGDSPTDTQYF.

The V gene is TRBV25-1, the J gene TRBJ1-1; tentative D call: TRBD1 (6 bases). CDR1 and CDR2 from the germline V gene are MGHDK and SYGVNS. The ends were cut back, 4 bases at V and 0 bases at J, with 15 bases in the middle. This CDR3 is 16 amino acids long. CDR3 loop: CASSANPGQMNTEAFF. CDR3 DNA sequence: TGTGCCAGCAGTGCCAACCCGGGACAAATGAACACTGAAGCTTTCTTT.

The rearrangement joins TRBV2 to TRBJ1-2; D might be TRBD1 (5 bases). Trimming took 5 bases from V and 7 from J, leaving 20 bases between them. This CDR3 region has 15 residues. Germline lookup yields CDR1 SNHLY and CDR2 FYNNEI. The CDR3 region is CASSRQAGWRGGYTF. The CDR3 DNA reads TGTGCCAGCAGTAGACAAGCAGGGTGGCGAGGTGGCTACACCTTC.

In its sample, this clone was seen a few times. At one end, the junction sequence differs from germline, possibly due to a read error. The CDR3, as DNA: TGTGCCAGCAGCTTAGTTGATAACTATGGCTACACCTTC. This gives the protein CASSLVDNYGYTF. The chain has TRBV5-3 and TRBJ1-2; D not certain. TRBV5-3 is an open reading frame whose function is uncertain. The CDR3 runs to 13 residues.